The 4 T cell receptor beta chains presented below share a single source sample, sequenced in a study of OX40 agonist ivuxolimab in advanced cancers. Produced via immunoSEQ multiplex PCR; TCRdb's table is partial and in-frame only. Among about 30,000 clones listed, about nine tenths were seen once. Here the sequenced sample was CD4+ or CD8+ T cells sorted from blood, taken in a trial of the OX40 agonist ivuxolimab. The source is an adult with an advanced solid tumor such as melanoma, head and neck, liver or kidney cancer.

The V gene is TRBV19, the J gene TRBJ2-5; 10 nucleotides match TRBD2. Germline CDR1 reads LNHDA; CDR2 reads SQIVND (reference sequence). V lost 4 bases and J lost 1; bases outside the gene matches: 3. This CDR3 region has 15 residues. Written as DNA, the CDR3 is TGTGCCAGTAGTACCTGGACTAGCGGCCAAGAGACCCAGTACTTC. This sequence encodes CASSTWTSGQETQYF.

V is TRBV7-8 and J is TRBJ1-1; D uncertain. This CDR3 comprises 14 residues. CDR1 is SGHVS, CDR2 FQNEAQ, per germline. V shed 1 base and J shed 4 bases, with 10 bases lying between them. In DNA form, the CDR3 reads TGTGCCAGCAGCTTAGTAGGATGGGGCACTGAAGCTTTCTTT. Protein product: CASSLVGWGTEAFF.

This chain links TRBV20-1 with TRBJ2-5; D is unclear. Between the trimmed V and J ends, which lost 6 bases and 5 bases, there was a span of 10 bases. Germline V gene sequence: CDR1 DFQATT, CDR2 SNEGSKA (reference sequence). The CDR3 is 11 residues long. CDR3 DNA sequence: TGCAGTGCCCTTTACGCCGAGACCCAGTACTTC. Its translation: CSALYAETQYF.

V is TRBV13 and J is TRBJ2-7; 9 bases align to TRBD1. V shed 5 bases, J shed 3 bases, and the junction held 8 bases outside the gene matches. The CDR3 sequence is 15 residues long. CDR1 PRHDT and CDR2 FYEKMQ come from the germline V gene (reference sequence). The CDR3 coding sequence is TGTGCCAGCAGCCCCGACGGGACAGGGTTCTACGAGCAGTACTTC. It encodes CASSPDGTGFYEQYF.